A selection of T cell receptor beta chains follows, all from one sample in a study of cytomegalovirus exposure and HLA in healthy donors. Using immunoSEQ multiplex PCR, the repertoire was profiled, and TCRdb retains in-frame clones only, with some absent. The table lists around 80,000 clones, roughly 79% of them singletons. The sample was PBMCs. The receptors stem from a man aged 40-55 years in good health and CMV-seronegative. CDR3s include the opening cysteine and the closing phenylalanine or tryptophan. Fields, in order: CDR3 DNA, CDR3 protein, clone size, J gene, D gene, V gene. The D gene is left open where the match is weak. The size entry is marked missing in some rows and otherwise reads once, few, many or a size class.

DNA: TGTGCCATCAGAGGGACAGGTATGAACACTGAAGCTTTCTTT
CDR3: CAIRGTGMNTEAFF
size: -
J: TRBJ1-1
D: TRBD1
V: TRBV10-3

DNA: TGCAGCGTTGAAGAAGTAGGGGATAACTACGAGCAGTACTTC
CDR3: CSVEEVGDNYEQYF
size: -
J: TRBJ2-7
D: -
V: TRBV29-1

DNA: TGCGCCAGGAGAGGGACAGAAACCTACGAGCAGTACTTC
CDR3: CARRGTETYEQYF
size: few
J: TRBJ2-7
D: TRBD1
V: TRBV10-1

DNA: TGTGCCAGCAGCTTCACGGGAGCCCATGAAAAACTGTTTTTT
CDR3: CASSFTGAHEKLFF
size: few
J: TRBJ1-4
D: -
V: TRBV5-4

DNA: TGTGCCAGCAGTGCTCGGGACAGGGGTCAGCCCCAGCATTTT
CDR3: CASSARDRGQPQHF
size: -
J: TRBJ1-5
D: TRBD1
V: TRBV2

DNA: TGTGCCAGTAGTATCGGACAGTGGAACACTGAAGCTTTCTTT
CDR3: CASSIGQWNTEAFF
size: -
J: TRBJ1-1
D: -
V: TRBV19

DNA: TGCGCCAGTAATAGGCGGGGGTCCGATGAGCAGTTCTTC
CDR3: CASNRRGSDEQFF
size: once
J: TRBJ2-1
D: TRBD2
V: TRBV10-1

DNA: TGTGCCAGCTCACCAAACGATGGAGCGGGAGCCCCCGATACGCAGTATTTT
CDR3: CASSPNDGAGAPDTQYF
size: -
J: TRBJ2-3
D: TRBD2
V: TRBV18

DNA: TGTGCCAGCAGTTTATCGGGGACAGGGAAGGGTCAGCCCCAGCATTTT
CDR3: CASSLSGTGKGQPQHF
size: -
J: TRBJ1-5
D: TRBD1
V: TRBV28

DNA: TGTGCCAGTAGTCCCGGGACAGGGACAAAATACGAGCAGTACTTC
CDR3: CASSPGTGTKYEQYF
size: -
J: TRBJ2-7
D: TRBD1
V: TRBV19

DNA: TGTGCCAGCAGTAACTTTAATTCACCCCTCCACTTT
CDR3: CASSNFNSPLHF
size: -
J: TRBJ1-6
D: -
V: TRBV27

DNA: TGTGCCAGCAGCTTACGGCAGGGGAACACTGAAGCTTTCTTT
CDR3: CASSLRQGNTEAFF
size: few
J: TRBJ1-1
D: -
V: TRBV7-9

DNA: TGTGCCAGCAGCTTGAGCGCAAGCTCCTACAATGAGCAGTTCTTC
CDR3: CASSLSASSYNEQFF
size: -
J: TRBJ2-1
D: -
V: TRBV5-4

DNA: TGTGCCAGTAGTTTGGGCTTTAATCAGCCCCAGCATTTT
CDR3: CASSLGFNQPQHF
size: -
J: TRBJ1-5
D: -
V: TRBV19

DNA: TGTGCCAGCAGTTCAGGCGGGAGGGTAAACGAGCAGTACTTC
CDR3: CASSSGGRVNEQYF
size: -
J: TRBJ2-7
D: TRBD2
V: TRBV27

DNA: TGTGCCAGCACCTCTTCGGGACAGTCACACTATGGCTACACCTTC
CDR3: CASTSSGQSHYGYTF
size: -
J: TRBJ1-2
D: TRBD1
V: TRBV7-9

DNA: TGTGCCACCCAGAACGGGGAGAACACTGAAGCTTTCTTT
CDR3: CATQNGENTEAFF
size: -
J: TRBJ1-1
D: -
V: TRBV10-3

DNA: TGTGCCAGTAGTATTGACACGCGTGACGAGCAGTACTTC
CDR3: CASSIDTRDEQYF
size: -
J: TRBJ2-7
D: -
V: TRBV19

DNA: TGTGCCAGCAGTCCCGTCTCGGGCACCGGGGAGCTGTTTTTT
CDR3: CASSPVSGTGELFF
size: -
J: TRBJ2-2
D: -
V: TRBV27

DNA: TGTGCCAGCAGCGTAGCTTGGCTAGCGGGGGGGAACAATGAGCAGTTCTTC
CDR3: CASSVAWLAGGNNEQFF
size: -
J: TRBJ2-1
D: TRBD2
V: TRBV9

DNA: TGTGCCAGCAGTTTAATAACCGGGGGAGTCGGTTACGAGCAGTACTTC
CDR3: CASSLITGGVGYEQYF
size: -
J: TRBJ2-7
D: -
V: TRBV28

DNA: TGTGCCAGCTCACCTTTCGACGGACAGGGACAGACCCAGTACTTC
CDR3: CASSPFDGQGQTQYF
size: -
J: TRBJ2-5
D: TRBD1
V: TRBV18

DNA: TGCAGCGTTGAGGGTACAGGGGATAATGAAAAACTGTTTTTT
CDR3: CSVEGTGDNEKLFF
size: -
J: TRBJ1-4
D: TRBD1
V: TRBV29-1

DNA: TGCGCCAGCAGCTTGGGACAGGGGCCCGGGGAGCTGTTTTTT
CDR3: CASSLGQGPGELFF
size: few
J: TRBJ2-2
D: TRBD1
V: TRBV5-1

DNA: TGTGCCAGCAGCCTATTCACCGGGGAGCTGTTTTTT
CDR3: CASSLFTGELFF
size: -
J: TRBJ2-2
D: -
V: TRBV5-6

DNA: TGTGCCAGCAGTTTACTGACACAAAACACTGAAGCTTTCTTT
CDR3: CASSLLTQNTEAFF
size: -
J: TRBJ1-1
D: -
V: TRBV28

DNA: TGCAGCGTTGAAGATCCGCGCCAGGCCCAAGAGACCCAGTACTTC
CDR3: CSVEDPRQAQETQYF
size: -
J: TRBJ2-5
D: -
V: TRBV29-1

DNA: TGTGCCGGCCTAGCGGGAGATTTACGCGGGGAGCTGTTTTTT
CDR3: CAGLAGDLRGELFF
size: -
J: TRBJ2-2
D: TRBD2
V: TRBV30

DNA: TGTGCCAGTAGGCGGGGCAGATCGAGCACAGATACGCAGTATTTT
CDR3: CASRRGRSSTDTQYF
size: -
J: TRBJ2-3
D: -
V: TRBV19

DNA: TGCAGCGTCTATTCGGACAGGCTAGGTGGCTACACCTTC
CDR3: CSVYSDRLGGYTF
size: -
J: TRBJ1-2
D: TRBD1
V: TRBV29-1

DNA: TGTGCCAGCAGCTCGGGGGGATCTTTTTACGAGCAGTACTTC
CDR3: CASSSGGSFYEQYF
size: -
J: TRBJ2-7
D: TRBD2
V: TRBV5-6

DNA: TGCAGCGTTGTAGGGGCAGGGGACCACCAAGAGACCCAGTACTTC
CDR3: CSVVGAGDHQETQYF
size: -
J: TRBJ2-5
D: -
V: TRBV29-1

DNA: TGTGCCAGCAGTTTATTCGACAGGGCGAATTCACCCCTCCACTTT
CDR3: CASSLFDRANSPLHF
size: -
J: TRBJ1-6
D: TRBD1
V: TRBV27

DNA: TGTGCCAGCAGCCCGCCGGAGTACGAGCAGTACTTC
CDR3: CASSPPEYEQYF
size: -
J: TRBJ2-7
D: -
V: TRBV11-2

DNA: TGTGCCATCCGACAGGGCACCTACCAAGAGACCCAGTACTTC
CDR3: CAIRQGTYQETQYF
size: -
J: TRBJ2-5
D: TRBD1
V: TRBV10-3

DNA: TGTGCCAGCAGTTACACCGGGAATGGTGACTATGGCTACACCTTC
CDR3: CASSYTGNGDYGYTF
size: -
J: TRBJ1-2
D: -
V: TRBV6-5

DNA: TGCGCCAGCAGCTTGGTTGGGGACAGGGGAGGCGAAGCTTTCTTT
CDR3: CASSLVGDRGGEAFF
size: -
J: TRBJ1-1
D: TRBD1
V: TRBV5-1

DNA: TGTGCCAGCAGCTTAGCTAGCGGGTTCACAGATACGCAGTATTTT
CDR3: CASSLASGFTDTQYF
size: -
J: TRBJ2-3
D: TRBD2
V: TRBV5-4

DNA: TGTGCCAGCAGCTTATGGCCAGGCAACACTGAAGCTTTCTTT
CDR3: CASSLWPGNTEAFF
size: -
J: TRBJ1-1
D: -
V: TRBV11-2

DNA: TGTGCTAGCAGTTGGGACAGGCAAGAGACCCAGTACTTC
CDR3: CASSWDRQETQYF
size: once
J: TRBJ2-5
D: TRBD1
V: TRBV7-7

DNA: TGTGCCAGCAGTGACTCGAGTGGGGGGGAAACCGAGCAGTTCTTC
CDR3: CASSDSSGGETEQFF
size: -
J: TRBJ2-1
D: TRBD2
V: TRBV6-4

DNA: TGTGCCAGCAGCCTCGCTGGGGGGACTCCTAACTATGGCTACACCTTC
CDR3: CASSLAGGTPNYGYTF
size: -
J: TRBJ1-2
D: -
V: TRBV28

DNA: TGTGCCAGCAGCTCCCTCCCTAACTACGAGCAGTACTTC
CDR3: CASSSLPNYEQYF
size: -
J: TRBJ2-7
D: -
V: TRBV7-2